The sequence of this TCR beta chain was determined in a study of CD8+CD57+ T cells in acquired aplastic anemia. Study details: Yields of DNA that came from sorted CD4+ and CD8+ cells averaged approximately 3.2 ug.

Genomic DNA served as template for TCR beta VDJ and CDR3 profiling. A single record per CDR3 protein comes from TCRdb applying MiXCR to the reads. Counted here are around 430,000 distinct CDR3 sequences, 25% to 40% occurring once; the ten biggest clones make up 0.82%. This clonotype appeared many times. Its antigen is unknown. By flow cytometry, patients selected for sequencing had shown an expansion of CD8+CD57+ cells. The cohort consisted entirely of patients having severe acquired aplastic anemia. Germline CDR1 is SGHTS and CDR2 is YDEGEE. This CDR3 contains 15 residues. The V gene lost 2 bases and the J gene lost 4 bases, with 13 bases spanning the gap. Whole-study findings and limits: The study identified under 30 CD8+ CDR3 sequences shared by patients and controls. Significant differences in CD8+ Simpson's diversity were not observed between patients and controls.

The specimen was sorted CD4+, CD8+, or CD8+CD57+ T cells (not recorded which) from PBMCs. This clonotype was sampled from a human donor with aplastic anemia. The rearrangement links TRBV5-8 to TRBJ1-5, with D tentatively TRBD1 (6 bases). CDR3 coding DNA: TGTGCCAGCAGCTTAGGCTTGAGGGGGAATCAGCCCCAGCATTTT. Its protein is CASSLGLRGNQPQHF.